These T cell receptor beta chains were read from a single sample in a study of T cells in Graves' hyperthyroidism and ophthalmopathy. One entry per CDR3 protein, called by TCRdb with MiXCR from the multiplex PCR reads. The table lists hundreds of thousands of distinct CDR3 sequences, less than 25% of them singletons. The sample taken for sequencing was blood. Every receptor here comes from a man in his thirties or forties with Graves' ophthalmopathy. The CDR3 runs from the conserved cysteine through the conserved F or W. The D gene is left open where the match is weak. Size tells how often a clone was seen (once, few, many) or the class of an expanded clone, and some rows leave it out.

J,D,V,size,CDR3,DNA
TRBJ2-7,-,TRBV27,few,CASSFWNRGGYEQYF,TGTGCCAGCAGTTTTTGGAATCGGGGCGGGTACGAGCAGTACTTC
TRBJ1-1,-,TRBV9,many,CASSVDLLGTEAFF,TGTGCCAGCAGCGTTGATCTATTGGGAACTGAAGCTTTCTTT
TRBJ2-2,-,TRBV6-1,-,CASSYHTMTRNTGELFF,TGTGCCAGCAGTTACCATACTATGACTCGGAACACCGGGGAGCTGTTTTTT
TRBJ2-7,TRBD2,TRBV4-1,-,CASSQVLAVSYEQYF,TGCGCCAGCAGCCAAGTCCTAGCGGTTTCCTACGAGCAGTACTTC
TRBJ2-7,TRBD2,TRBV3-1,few,CASSHGLGAGYEQYF,TGTGCCAGCAGCCACGGGTTAGGAGCGGGATACGAGCAGTACTTC
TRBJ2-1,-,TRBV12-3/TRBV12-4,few,CASSRRENAYNEQFF,TGTGCCAGCAGTAGACGGGAGAACGCCTACAATGAGCAGTTCTTC
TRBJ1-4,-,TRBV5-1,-,CASSLGHSPNEKLFF,TGCGCCAGCAGCTTGGGACACTCTCCCAATGAAAAACTGTTTTTT
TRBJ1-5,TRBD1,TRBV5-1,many,CASSPGGTGRTPGPQHF,TGCGCCAGCAGCCCGGGGGGGACAGGGCGCACCCCTGGGCCCCAGCATTTT
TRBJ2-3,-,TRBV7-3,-,CASSLEGWSPTDTQYF,TGTGCCAGCAGCCTCGAAGGCTGGTCGCCCACAGATACGCAGTATTTT
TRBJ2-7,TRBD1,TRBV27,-,CASRALPGQDYEQYF,TGTGCCAGCAGGGCCCTCCCGGGACAGGACTACGAGCAGTACTTC
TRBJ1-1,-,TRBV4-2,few,CASSQETGSDTEAFF,TGTGCCAGCAGCCAAGAAACAGGGAGCGACACTGAAGCTTTCTTT
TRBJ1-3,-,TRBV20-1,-,CSAYSGNTIYF,TGCAGTGCTTACTCTGGAAACACCATATATTTT
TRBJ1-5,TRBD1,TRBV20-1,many,CSARPTGAKIHQPQHF,TGCAGTGCTAGACCCACAGGGGCCAAGATTCATCAGCCCCAGCATTTT
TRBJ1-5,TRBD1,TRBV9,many,CASGQGGSNQPQHF,TGTGCCAGCGGACAGGGAGGTAGCAATCAGCCCCAGCATTTT
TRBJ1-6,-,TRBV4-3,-,CASSQAGPANSPLHF,TGCGCCAGCAGCCAAGCCGGACCCGCGAATTCACCCCTCCACTTT
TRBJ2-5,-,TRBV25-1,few,CASSELTGRETQYF,TGTGCCAGCAGTGAATTGACAGGCCGGGAGACCCAGTACTTC
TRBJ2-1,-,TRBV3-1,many,CASSLSRKAETRNEQFF,TGTGCCAGCAGCCTTTCGAGGAAAGCAGAAACACGCAATGAGCAGTTCTTC
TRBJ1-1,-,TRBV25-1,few,CASSELGGGGTEAFF,TGTGCCAGCAGTGAACTAGGCGGGGGTGGCACTGAAGCTTTCTTT
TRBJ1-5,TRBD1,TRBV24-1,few,CATSDSRQGAGNQPQHF,TGTGCCACCAGTGATTCGAGACAGGGGGCAGGAAATCAGCCCCAGCATTTT
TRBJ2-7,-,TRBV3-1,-,CASSQNTGLVSYEQYF,TGTGCCAGCAGCCAAAATACAGGGCTGGTTTCCTACGAGCAGTACTTC
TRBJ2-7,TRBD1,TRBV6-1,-,CASTYLPTGGYGYEQYF,TGTGCCAGCACCTACCTCCCGACAGGGGGATATGGCTACGAGCAGTACTTC
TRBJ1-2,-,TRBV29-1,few,CSVVMDGQENYGYTF,TGCAGCGTTGTTATGGACGGACAAGAGAACTATGGCTACACCTTC
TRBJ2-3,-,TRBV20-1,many,CSARDTTSTDTQYF,TGCAGTGCTAGGGACACTACCTCCACAGATACGCAGTATTTT
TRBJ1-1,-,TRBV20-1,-,CSARLGGTEAFF,TGCAGTGCTAGACTAGGGGGGACTGAAGCTTTCTTT
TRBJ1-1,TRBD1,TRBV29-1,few,CSVKTGTNTEAFF,TGCAGCGTTAAGACAGGGACGAACACTGAAGCTTTCTTT
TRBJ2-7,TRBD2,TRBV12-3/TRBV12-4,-,CASSLGTSVQYF,TGTGCCAGCAGTTTAGGGACTAGCGTGCAGTACTTC
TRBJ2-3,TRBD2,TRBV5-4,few,CASSSPSGIFTDTQYF,TGTGCCAGCAGCTCCCCTAGCGGGATTTTTACAGATACGCAGTATTTT
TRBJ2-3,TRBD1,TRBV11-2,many,CASSLGRGPDTQYF,TGTGCCAGCAGCTTAGGAAGGGGGCCAGATACGCAGTATTTT
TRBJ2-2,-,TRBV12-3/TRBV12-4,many,CASSLRKQGTPNTGELFF,TGTGCCAGCAGTTTGAGAAAGCAGGGGACCCCGAACACCGGGGAGCTGTTTTTT
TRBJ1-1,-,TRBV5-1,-,CASSLGPGAGAEAFF,TGCGCCAGCAGCTTGGGGCCAGGGGCGGGCGCTGAAGCTTTCTTT
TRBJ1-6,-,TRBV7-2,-,CASSLHPQYNSPLHF,TGTGCCAGCAGCTTACATCCGCAATATAATTCACCCCTCCACTTT
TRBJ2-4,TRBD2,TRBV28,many,CASKISGAAVTKNIQYF,TGTGCCAGCAAAATTAGCGGGGCTGCGGTTACCAAAAACATTCAGTACTTC
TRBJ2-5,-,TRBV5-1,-,CASSLEASSIQETQYF,TGCGCCAGCAGCTTGGAAGCCAGCTCGATCCAAGAGACCCAGTACTTC
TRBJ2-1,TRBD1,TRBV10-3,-,CAIRTRDRGNNEQFF,TGTGCCATCAGAACCCGGGACAGGGGTAACAATGAGCAGTTCTTC
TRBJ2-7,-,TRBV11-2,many,CASSLSRFEQYF,TGTGCCAGCAGCTTAAGTCGTTTTGAGCAGTACTTC
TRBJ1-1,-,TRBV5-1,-,CASSWGDRGTEAFF,TGCGCCAGCAGCTGGGGGGATAGGGGCACTGAAGCTTTCTTT
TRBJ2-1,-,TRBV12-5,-,CASGREGVSNEQFF,TGTGCTAGTGGTAGGGAGGGGGTGAGCAATGAGCAGTTCTTC
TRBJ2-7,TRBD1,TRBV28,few,CASSFRPGQSTYEQYF,TGTGCCAGCAGTTTTCGACCGGGACAGAGCACCTACGAGCAGTACTTC
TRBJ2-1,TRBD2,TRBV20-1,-,CSAGQKREKENEQFF,TGCAGTGCTGGTCAGAAGCGGGAGAAGGAAAATGAGCAGTTCTTC
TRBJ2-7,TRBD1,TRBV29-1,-,CSVGQGTYEQYF,TGCAGCGTCGGACAGGGGACCTACGAGCAGTACTTC
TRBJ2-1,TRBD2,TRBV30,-,CAWSAPLTSGKRNEQFF,TGTGCCTGGAGTGCGCCCCTCACTAGCGGGAAACGCAATGAGCAGTTCTTC
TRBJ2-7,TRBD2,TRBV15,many,CATRRSGEAEQYF,TGTGCCACCAGAAGGAGCGGGGAGGCCGAGCAGTACTTC
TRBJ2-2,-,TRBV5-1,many,CASSFYGTGELFF,TGCGCCAGCAGCTTTTACGGGACCGGGGAGCTGTTTTTT
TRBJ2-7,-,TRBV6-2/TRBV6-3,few,CASSQQGVSSYEQYF,TGTGCCAGCAGTCAACAGGGAGTGAGCTCCTACGAGCAGTACTTC
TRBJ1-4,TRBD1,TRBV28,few,CASSWGRTGQGEKLFF,TGTGCCAGCAGTTGGGGGAGGACAGGGCAGGGTGAAAAACTGTTTTTT
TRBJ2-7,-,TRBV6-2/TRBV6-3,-,CASSYYGGISYEQYF,TGTGCCAGCAGTTATTATGGCGGGATCTCCTACGAGCAGTACTTC
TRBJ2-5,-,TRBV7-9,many,CASSLRQNQETQYF,TGTGCCAGCAGCTTAAGACAGAACCAAGAGACCCAGTACTTC
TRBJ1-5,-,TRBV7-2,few,CASGYGAGRQPQHF,TGTGCCAGCGGATACGGGGCCGGGCGTCAGCCCCAGCATTTT
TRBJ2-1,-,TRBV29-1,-,CSVERQFNEQFF,TGCAGCGTTGAGAGGCAGTTTAATGAGCAGTTCTTC
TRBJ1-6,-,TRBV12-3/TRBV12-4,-,CASRTTINSPLHF,TGTGCCAGCAGGACGACGATTAATTCACCCCTCCACTTT
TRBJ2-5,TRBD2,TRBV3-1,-,CASSPGTSRKTQYF,TGTGCCAGCAGTCCCGGGACTAGCAGAAAGACCCAGTACTTC
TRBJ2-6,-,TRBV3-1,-,CASLKGGANVLTF,TGTGCCAGCCTTAAAGGTGGGGCCAACGTCCTGACTTTC
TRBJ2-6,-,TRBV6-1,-,CASSTGSSSGANVLTF,TGTGCCAGCAGCACAGGGTCCAGCTCTGGGGCCAACGTCCTGACTTTC
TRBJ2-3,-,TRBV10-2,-,CASFAGASTDTQYF,TGCGCCAGCTTCGCGGGGGCTAGCACAGATACGCAGTATTTT
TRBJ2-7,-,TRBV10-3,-,CAISNLAEGGLEGSRYF,TGTGCCATCAGTAACTTAGCAGAGGGAGGCCTCGAGGGCTCGCGGTACTTC